A single sample is the source of the 6 T cell receptor beta chains below, sequenced in a study of untreated major depressive disorder. Study-level findings and limits: Depressed patients' CD4+ T cells carried increased TRBV05-01 (Vbeta 5.1) usage versus control CD4+ T cells.

For these receptors, no antigen is known. Sequencing used immunoSEQ multiplex PCR; TCRdb keeps in-frame clones, though not all of them. The sample contains under 15,000 clones, approximately 91% of which appear only once. Sequencing used CD4+ T cells from PBMCs. All receptors derive from a man aged 25 to 40 with major depressive disorder.

This clone was recorded only once. This sequence joins TRBV28 and TRBJ1-1; D unclear. The germline V gene encodes CDR1 MDHEN and CDR2 SYDVKM. Deletions cut 1 base from V and 1 base from J, with 13 bases between. The CDR3 spans 16 residues. The CDR3 DNA reads as TGTGCCAGCAGTTTATACGGCCCCCGGCAGAACACTGAAGCTTTCTTT. Its translation: CASSLYGPRQNTEAFF.

The gene calls are TRBV6-5 and TRBJ1-2; D is possibly TRBD1 (5 bases). The CDR3 spans 12 residues. V was cut by 4 bases and J by 8 bases, with 11 bases left in between. Looked up from germline, CDR1 is MNHEY and CDR2 is SVGAGI. In DNA form, the CDR3 reads TGTGCCAGCAGTTGGGACGGCCTGGGCTACACCTTC. Residues: CASSWDGLGYTF.

The V and J genes are TRBV5-1 and TRBJ2-7; D is perhaps TRBD1 (6 bases). Germline V gene sequence: CDR1 SGHRS, CDR2 YFSETQ. Trimming took 4 bases from V and 1 from J, leaving 9 bases between them. The CDR3 has 13 residues. CDR3 protein: CASSLDRSYEQYF. DNA of the CDR3: TGCGCCAGCAGCCTAGACAGGTCCTACGAGCAGTACTTC.

The chain employs TRBV29-1 and TRBJ2-7; D is possibly TRBD1 (6 bases). The CDR3 has 12 residues. The germline V gene has CDR1 SQVTM and CDR2 ANQGSEA. V lost 6 bases to trimming and J lost 0 bases, with 9 bases between them. In nucleotides, the CDR3 is TGCAGCGTAAACAGGGACTCCTACGAGCAGTACTTC. Translation gives CSVNRDSYEQYF.

V is TRBV5-6 and J is TRBJ1-1; unclear D gene. Germline V gene lookup returns CDR1 SGHDT and CDR2 YYEEEE. CDR3 length: 14 residues. Trimming cost V 4 bases and J 0 bases, with 10 bases left between them. CDR3 residues: CASSKQRMNTEAFF. The CDR3 nucleotides read TGTGCCAGCAGCAAACAGAGAATGAACACTGAAGCTTTCTTT.

The chain joins TRBV2 to TRBJ1-1, with D perhaps matching TRBD1 (6 bases). This CDR3 has 16 amino acids. Trimming left V 0 bases short and J 5 bases short, with 16 bases between. The germline gives CDR1 SNHLY, CDR2 FYNNEI. The CDR3 reads CASSEAPGGQPTEAFF. The CDR3 DNA is TGTGCCAGCAGTGAAGCTCCTGGTGGACAGCCAACTGAAGCTTTCTTT.